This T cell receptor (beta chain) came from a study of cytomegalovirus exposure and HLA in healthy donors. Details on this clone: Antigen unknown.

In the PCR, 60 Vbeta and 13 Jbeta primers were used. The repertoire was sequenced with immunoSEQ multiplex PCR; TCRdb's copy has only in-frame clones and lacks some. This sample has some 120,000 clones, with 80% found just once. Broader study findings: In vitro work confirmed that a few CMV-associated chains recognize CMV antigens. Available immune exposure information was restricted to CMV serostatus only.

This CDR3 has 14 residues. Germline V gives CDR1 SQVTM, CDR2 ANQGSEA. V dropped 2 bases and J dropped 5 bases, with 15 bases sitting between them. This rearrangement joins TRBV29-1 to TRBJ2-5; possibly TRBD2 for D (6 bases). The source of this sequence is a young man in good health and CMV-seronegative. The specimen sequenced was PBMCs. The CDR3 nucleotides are TGCAGCGTTGAATTATTGGGGACTCAGGAGACCCAGTACTTC. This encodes CSVELLGTQETQYF.